A single sample is the source of the 3 T cell receptor beta chains below, sequenced in a study of T cells in Graves' hyperthyroidism and ophthalmopathy. Amplification targeted TCR beta CDR3 regions from RNA transcripts. HTBI primers were the set used in a first-round RT-PCR of the TCR CDR3. MiXCR was run by TCRdb on the multiplex PCR reads, yielding one entry per CDR3 protein. The table shows 650,000 to 700,000 distinct CDR3 sequences, with about 18% occurring only once. The sample was blood. These receptors were obtained from a man over 45 with Graves' hyperthyroidism.

The sample holds many counts of this clonotype. V gene TRBV10-3 combines with J gene TRBJ2-7; 10 bases match TRBD1. The V and J ends lost 5 bases and 2 bases, in that order; junction bases with no gene match: 9. CDR1 is ENHRY and CDR2 is SYGVKD in the germline V gene. The CDR3 loop spans 16 amino acids. DNA of the CDR3: TGTGCCATCAGTACCGGGACAGGGGCCCTAGCCTACGAGCAGTACTTC. It translates to CAISTGTGALAYEQYF.

This chain connects TRBV24-1 to TRBJ2-7; 9 bases are a match to TRBD1. Germline V gives CDR1 KGHDR, CDR2 SFDVKD. Trimming took 7 bases from V and 7 from J; bases not matched to a gene: 7. The CDR3 contains 13 residues. The CDR3, as DNA: TGTGCCACCAGCCTCGGGACAGGGAGGGAGCAGTACTTC. As protein: CATSLGTGREQYF.

The chain uses TRBV4-1 and TRBJ2-7; possibly TRBD1 for D (5 bases). In germline, CDR1 is MGHRA, CDR2 YSYEKL. CDR3 length: 14 amino acids. Between the trimmed V and J ends, which lost 5 bases and 4 bases, there was a span of 15 bases. The CDR3 reads CASSYRMARYEQYF. The CDR3, as DNA: TGCGCCAGCAGCTACAGGATGGCAAGGTACGAGCAGTACTTC.